This is a list of T cell receptor beta chains from one sample in a study of cytomegalovirus exposure and HLA in healthy donors. Data came from immunoSEQ multiplex PCR; TCRdb stores just in-frame clones and leaves some out. The repertoire holds some 150,000 clones, with more than 75% as singletons. The sequencing sample was made of PBMCs. The source of these receptors is a woman aged 40 to 50 in good health and CMV-seropositive. Each CDR3 is given with its conserved first and last residue. Each record gives: CDR3 protein, CDR3 DNA, J gene, clone size, V gene, D gene. A D gene is named only where the DNA matches it firmly. Size is stated for part of the rows, as once, few or many counts, or as a class when the clone is expanded.

CASSVSGGDTEAFF TGTGCCAGCAGCGTATCCGGGGGAGACACTGAAGCTTTCTTT TRBJ1-1 NA TRBV9 NA
CASSLGQGNYEQYF TGCGCCAGCAGCTTGGGGCAGGGAAACTACGAGCAGTACTTC TRBJ2-7 NA TRBV5-1 NA
CASSRAGRDYNEQFF TGTGCCAGCAGCCGGGCCGGGAGAGATTACAATGAGCAGTTCTTC TRBJ2-1 NA TRBV5-8 NA
CASSQEDRVVTRVRTQYF TGTGCCAGCAGCCAGGAAGACAGGGTAGTCACGAGGGTGAGGACCCAGTACTTC TRBJ2-5 NA TRBV14 TRBD1
CSVEVGTYGYTF TGCAGCGTTGAAGTGGGGACATATGGCTACACCTTC TRBJ1-2 NA TRBV29-1 NA
CAWSVSRTGGMETQYF TGTGCCTGGAGTGTCTCCCGGACAGGGGGCATGGAGACCCAGTACTTC TRBJ2-5 NA TRBV30 TRBD1
CASSLGGGGISSYNEQFF TGCGCCAGCAGCTTGGGGGGGGGCGGAATAAGCTCCTACAATGAGCAGTTCTTC TRBJ2-1 NA TRBV5-1 NA
CSVVAYNEQFF TGCAGCGTTGTAGCCTACAATGAGCAGTTCTTC TRBJ2-1 once TRBV29-1 NA
CASSRDYGGQETQYF TGTGCCAGCAGCCGTGACTACGGGGGCCAAGAGACCCAGTACTTC TRBJ2-5 NA TRBV7-6 NA
CASSLGQAVYNEQFF TGTGCCAGCAGCTTAGGACAGGCAGTCTACAATGAGCAGTTCTTC TRBJ2-1 NA TRBV5-6 TRBD1
CASSPGIPSYNEQFF TGTGCCAGCAGCCCCGGGATCCCCTCCTACAATGAGCAGTTCTTC TRBJ2-1 NA TRBV5-5 NA
CAWRVENEKLFF TGTGCCTGGAGGGTTGAGAATGAAAAACTGTTTTTT TRBJ1-4 NA TRBV30 NA
CASPPRDSGPLNTEAFF TGTGCCAGCCCACCGCGGGACAGCGGCCCTTTGAACACTGAAGCTTTCTTT TRBJ1-1 few TRBV18 TRBD1
CASSKRTGGLSGANVLTF TGTGCCAGCAGCAAAAGGACAGGGGGTTTATCTGGGGCCAACGTCCTGACTTTC TRBJ2-6 NA TRBV9 TRBD1
CASSVGTDYGYTF TGTGCCAGCAGCGTAGGGACAGACTATGGCTACACCTTC TRBJ1-2 NA TRBV9 NA
CASSPGQGHQPQHF TGTGCCAGCAGCCCGGGACAGGGGCATCAGCCCCAGCATTTT TRBJ1-5 NA TRBV7-6 TRBD1
CASTRTGGGEAFF TGTGCCAGCACTAGGACAGGGGGCGGTGAAGCTTTCTTT TRBJ1-1 NA TRBV2 TRBD1
CASSYASGAPRYGYTF TGTGCCAGCAGTTACGCCAGCGGGGCCCCTAGGTATGGCTACACCTTC TRBJ1-2 NA TRBV6-6 NA
CASSSQGGAFF TGTGCCAGCAGCAGTCAGGGAGGAGCTTTCTTT TRBJ1-1 NA TRBV7-8 NA
CASRYTGNPGANVLTF TGTGCCAGCAGGTATACAGGGAATCCTGGGGCCAACGTCCTGACTTTC TRBJ2-6 NA TRBV2 NA
CSARDFYNEQFF TGCAGCGCTAGGGACTTCTACAATGAGCAGTTCTTC TRBJ2-1 NA TRBV29-1 NA
CASSESPNNEQFF TGCGCCAGCAGTGAGTCTCCCAACAATGAGCAGTTCTTC TRBJ2-1 NA TRBV10-2 NA
CASRGQGKVNTEAFF TGTGCCAGTAGGGGACAGGGAAAAGTGAACACTGAAGCTTTCTTT TRBJ1-1 once TRBV19 TRBD1
CASSVGDGNQPQHF TGTGCCAGCAGCGTCGGGGATGGCAATCAGCCCCAGCATTTT TRBJ1-5 NA TRBV9 NA
CASSATSGSYEQYF TGTGCCAGCAGCGCCACTAGCGGCTCCTACGAGCAGTACTTC TRBJ2-7 NA TRBV9 TRBD2
CASSPTSGSSYEQYF TGCGCCAGCAGCCCTACTAGCGGGAGCTCATACGAGCAGTACTTC TRBJ2-7 NA TRBV5-1 TRBD2
CASSQPAQRSGNTIYF TGTGCCAGCAGCCAGCCCGCTCAGCGATCTGGAAACACCATATATTTT TRBJ1-3 few TRBV14 NA
CASSPSWTSGRGRYEQYF TGTGCCAGCAGCCCTTCATGGACTAGCGGGAGAGGTCGCTACGAGCAGTACTTC TRBJ2-7 NA TRBV5-5 TRBD2
CAWSAPGLAGGGNEQFF TGTGCCTGGAGTGCCCCCGGACTAGCGGGAGGGGGCAATGAGCAGTTCTTC TRBJ2-1 NA TRBV30 TRBD2
CASSRRGPLNTEAFF TGTGCCAGCAGCCGTAGGGGGCCCTTGAACACTGAAGCTTTCTTT TRBJ1-1 NA TRBV28 TRBD1
CASRQYSNQPQHF TGTGCCAGTAGACAATATAGCAATCAGCCCCAGCATTTT TRBJ1-5 NA TRBV6-6 NA
CASSLVPSGTPGTDTQYF TGTGCCAGCAGCTTAGTTCCTAGCGGGACCCCCGGCACAGATACGCAGTATTTT TRBJ2-3 NA TRBV7-2 TRBD2
CASSVASTGELFF TGTGCCAGCAGCGTAGCTAGCACCGGGGAGCTGTTTTTT TRBJ2-2 NA TRBV9 NA
CASSFSGRQDTQYF TGTGCCAGCAGCTTTAGCGGGAGACAAGATACGCAGTATTTT TRBJ2-3 NA TRBV7-8 TRBD2
CASSLGRSSTDTQYF TGTGCCAGCAGCTTGGGGCGGTCCTCCACAGATACGCAGTATTTT TRBJ2-3 NA TRBV5-4 NA
CASSFTGLNTEAFF TGCGCCAGCAGCTTCACAGGGCTTAACACTGAAGCTTTCTTT TRBJ1-1 NA TRBV5-1 NA
CASSAIGTSSEQFF TGTGCCAGCAGCGCGATTGGGACTAGCAGTGAGCAGTTCTTC TRBJ2-1 NA TRBV9 TRBD2
CASSTQPPGELFF TGTGCCAGTAGTACACAACCCCCCGGGGAGCTGTTTTTT TRBJ2-2 NA TRBV19 NA
CASSLQRGGGYTF TGTGCCAGCAGCCTCCAGCGCGGTGGTGGCTACACCTTC TRBJ1-2 few TRBV5-6 NA
CASSRTGMNNQPQHF TGTGCCAGCAGCCGGACAGGGATGAACAATCAGCCCCAGCATTTT TRBJ1-5 NA TRBV4-2 TRBD1
CASSSYRAGELFF TGTGCCAGCAGCTCCTACCGGGCCGGGGAGCTGTTTTTT TRBJ2-2 NA TRBV7-7 NA
CASSFSGTANTGELFF TGTGCCAGCAGTTTTAGCGGGACGGCGAACACCGGGGAGCTGTTTTTT TRBJ2-2 NA TRBV7-3 TRBD2
CASSYEWGDTEAFF TGTGCCAGCAGTTACGAGTGGGGGGACACTGAAGCTTTCTTT TRBJ1-1 NA TRBV6-5 NA